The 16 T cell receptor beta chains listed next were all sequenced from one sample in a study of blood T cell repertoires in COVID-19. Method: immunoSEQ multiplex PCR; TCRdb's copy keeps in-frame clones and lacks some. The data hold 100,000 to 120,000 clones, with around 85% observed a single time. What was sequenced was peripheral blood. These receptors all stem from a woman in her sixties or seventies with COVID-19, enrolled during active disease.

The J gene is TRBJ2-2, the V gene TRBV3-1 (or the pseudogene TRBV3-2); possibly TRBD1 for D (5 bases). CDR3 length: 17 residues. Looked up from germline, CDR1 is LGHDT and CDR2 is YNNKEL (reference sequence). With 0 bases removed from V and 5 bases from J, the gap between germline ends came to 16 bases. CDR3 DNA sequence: TGTGCCAGCAGCCAAGAGAATTGGGCAGGGAATACCGGGGAGCTGTTTTTT. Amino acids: CASSQENWAGNTGELFF.

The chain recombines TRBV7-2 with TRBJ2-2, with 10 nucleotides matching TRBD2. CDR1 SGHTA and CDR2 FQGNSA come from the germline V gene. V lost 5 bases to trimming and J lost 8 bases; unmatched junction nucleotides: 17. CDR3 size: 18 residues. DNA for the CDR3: TGTGCCAGCAGCGTAGACCTAGCGGGGGCCAAGAGGTCTGGGGAGCTGTTTTTT. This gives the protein CASSVDLAGAKRSGELFF.

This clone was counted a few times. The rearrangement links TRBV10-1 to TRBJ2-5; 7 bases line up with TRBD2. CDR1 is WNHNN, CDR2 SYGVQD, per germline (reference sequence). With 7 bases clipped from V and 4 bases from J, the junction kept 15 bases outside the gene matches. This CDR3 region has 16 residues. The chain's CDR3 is CASTDYLRTSAETQYF. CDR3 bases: TGCGCCAGCACCGATTACTTGAGGACTAGTGCAGAGACCCAGTACTTC.

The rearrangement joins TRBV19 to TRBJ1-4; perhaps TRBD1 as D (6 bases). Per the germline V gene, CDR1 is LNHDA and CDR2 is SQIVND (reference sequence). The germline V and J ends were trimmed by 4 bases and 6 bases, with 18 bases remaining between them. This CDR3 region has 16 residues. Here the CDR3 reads CASSTVFKGDDEKLFF. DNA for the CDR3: TGTGCCAGTAGTACTGTGTTCAAGGGGGATGATGAAAAACTGTTTTTT.

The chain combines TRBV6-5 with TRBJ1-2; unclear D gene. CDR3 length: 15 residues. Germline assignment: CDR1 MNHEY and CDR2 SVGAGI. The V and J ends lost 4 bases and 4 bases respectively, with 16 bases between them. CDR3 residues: CASSLQPIRGYGYTF. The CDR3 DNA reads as TGTGCCAGCAGTTTACAACCGATTCGGGGCTATGGCTACACCTTC.

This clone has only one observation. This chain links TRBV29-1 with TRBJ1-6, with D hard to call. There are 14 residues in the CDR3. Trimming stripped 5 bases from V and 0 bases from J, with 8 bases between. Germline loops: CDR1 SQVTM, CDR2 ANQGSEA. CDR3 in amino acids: CSVSESSYNSPLHF. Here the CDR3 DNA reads TGCAGCGTTTCGGAGAGCTCCTATAATTCACCCCTCCACTTT.

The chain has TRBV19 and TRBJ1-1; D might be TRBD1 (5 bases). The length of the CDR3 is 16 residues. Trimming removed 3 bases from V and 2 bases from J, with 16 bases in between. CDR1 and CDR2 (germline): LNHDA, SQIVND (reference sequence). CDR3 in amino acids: CASSIGYRRTNTEAFF. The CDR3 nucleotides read TGTGCCAGTAGTATTGGGTACAGGAGAACTAACACTGAAGCTTTCTTT.

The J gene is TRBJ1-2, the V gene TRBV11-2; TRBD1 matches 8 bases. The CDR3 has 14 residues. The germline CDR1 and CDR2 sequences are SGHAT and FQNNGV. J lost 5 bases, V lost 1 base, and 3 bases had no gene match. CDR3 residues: CASSLGQGIYGYTF. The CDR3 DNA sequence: TGTGCCAGCAGCTTAGGACAGGGGATTTATGGCTACACCTTC.

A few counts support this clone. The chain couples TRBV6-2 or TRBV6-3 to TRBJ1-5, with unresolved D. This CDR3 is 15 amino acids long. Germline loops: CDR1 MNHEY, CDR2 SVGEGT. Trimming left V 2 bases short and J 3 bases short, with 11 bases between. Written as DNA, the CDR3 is TGTGCCAGCAGTTACGGCCAGGTTACCAATCAGCCCCAGCATTTT. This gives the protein CASSYGQVTNQPQHF.

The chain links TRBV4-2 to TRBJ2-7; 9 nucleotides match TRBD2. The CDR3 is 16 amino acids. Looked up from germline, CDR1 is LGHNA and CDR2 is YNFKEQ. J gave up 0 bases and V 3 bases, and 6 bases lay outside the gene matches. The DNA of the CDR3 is TGTGCCAGCAGCCAGGCCCAGACTAGCGGCTCCTACGAGCAGTACTTC. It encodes CASSQAQTSGSYEQYF.

The CDR3: CASSPELPTSGGTDTQYF. Written as DNA, the CDR3 is TGTGCCAGCTCACCAGAGCTCCCGACTAGCGGGGGAACAGATACGCAGTATTTT. The V gene is TRBV18, the J gene TRBJ2-3; 12 bases map to TRBD2. V gave up 2 bases and J gave up 3 bases; unmatched junction bases: 9. Germline CDR1 KGHSH, CDR2 LQKENI. This CDR3 has 18 amino acids.

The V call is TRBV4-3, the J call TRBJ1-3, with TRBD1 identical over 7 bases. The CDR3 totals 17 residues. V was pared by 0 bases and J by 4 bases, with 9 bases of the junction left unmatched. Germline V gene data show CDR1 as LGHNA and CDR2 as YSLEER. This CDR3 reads CASSQDPLQGSGNTIYF. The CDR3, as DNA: TGCGCCAGCAGCCAAGATCCTCTACAGGGGTCCGGAAACACCATATATTTT.

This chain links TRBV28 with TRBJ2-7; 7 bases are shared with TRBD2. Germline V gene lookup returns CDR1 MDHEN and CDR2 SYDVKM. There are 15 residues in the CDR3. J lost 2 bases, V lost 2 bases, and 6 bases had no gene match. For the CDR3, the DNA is TGTGCCAGCAGTTTAGAAGCGGGGATCGCCTACGAGCAGTACTTC. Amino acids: CASSLEAGIAYEQYF.

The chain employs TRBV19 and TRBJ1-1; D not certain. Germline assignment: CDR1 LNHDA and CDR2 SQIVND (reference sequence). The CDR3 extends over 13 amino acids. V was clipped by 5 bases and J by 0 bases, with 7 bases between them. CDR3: CASSVALNTEAFF. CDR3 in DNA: TGTGCCAGTAGTGTAGCCTTGAACACTGAAGCTTTCTTT. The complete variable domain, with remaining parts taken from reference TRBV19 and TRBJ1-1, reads DGGITQSPKYLFRKEGQNVTLSCEQNLNHDAMYWYRQDPGQGLRLIYYSQIVNDFQKGDIAEGYSVSREKKESFPLTVTSAQKNPTAFYLCASSVALNTEAFFGQGTRLTVV.

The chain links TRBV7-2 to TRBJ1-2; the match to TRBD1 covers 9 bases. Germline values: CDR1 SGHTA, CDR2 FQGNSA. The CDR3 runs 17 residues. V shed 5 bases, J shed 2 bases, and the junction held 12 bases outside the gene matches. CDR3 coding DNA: TGTGCCAGCAGCCCACGCACAGGGGGCGCAATCAACTATGGCTACACCTTC. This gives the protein CASSPRTGGAINYGYTF.

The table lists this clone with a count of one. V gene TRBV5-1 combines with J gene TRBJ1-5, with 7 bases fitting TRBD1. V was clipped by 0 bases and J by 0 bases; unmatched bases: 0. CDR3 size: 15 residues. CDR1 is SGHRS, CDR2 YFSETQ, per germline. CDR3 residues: CASSLGQGSNQPQHF. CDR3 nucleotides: TGCGCCAGCAGCTTGGGACAGGGTAGCAATCAGCCCCAGCATTTT.